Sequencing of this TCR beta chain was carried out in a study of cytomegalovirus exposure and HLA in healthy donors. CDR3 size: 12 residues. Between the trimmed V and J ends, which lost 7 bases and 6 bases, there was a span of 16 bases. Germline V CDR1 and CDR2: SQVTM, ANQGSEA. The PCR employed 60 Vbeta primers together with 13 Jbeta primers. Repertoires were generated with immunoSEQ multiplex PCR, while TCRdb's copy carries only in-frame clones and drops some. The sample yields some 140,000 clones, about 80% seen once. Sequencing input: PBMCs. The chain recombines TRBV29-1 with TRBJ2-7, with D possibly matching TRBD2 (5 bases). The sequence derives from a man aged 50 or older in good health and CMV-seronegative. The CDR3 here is CSAAGSGSEQYF. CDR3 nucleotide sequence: TGCAGCGCCGCCGGGTCGGGGAGCGAGCAGTACTTC.